This record covers a single T cell receptor (beta chain). The antigen it binds to is not known. No per-base quality is available; no much larger clone lies one base away. TCRbeta CDR3 regions were amplified from genomic DNA by means of the immunoSEQ Assay, a bias-controlled multiplex PCR. The paper's data handling went like this. The number of nucleated cells in each sample was estimated from the amplification of reference gene primers within the assay. To quantify the absolute abundance of each unique TCRbeta CDR3 rearrangement, sequence reads were collapsed and filtered. For each sample, productive Simpson clonality was calculated as the square root of Simpson's diversity index over productive rearrangements. TCRdb provides this immuneACCESS table in a form limited to in-frame rearrangements. Some clones are lacking; in checked studies, under half of them reflect an unresolved V gene, and why the rest are absent is not known. That table supplies the V and J calls and clone size; D and trimming were determined from the DNA. The sample has hundreds of thousands of clones on record, around 88% of them singletons. The ten largest clones add up to more than 1.2% of the sample.

The collaborating institutions used their own protocols to collect whole blood in K2EDTA tubes. For TCRbeta analysis, collaborators shipped samples in one of three forms: frozen whole blood, isolated PBMCs, or DNA extracted from either of those sample types. This sample is drawn from a study of blood T cell repertoires in COVID-19 (dated by TCRdb to the early 2020s). Concerning the study at large: Samples from collaborators originated in the United States, Italy and Spain and spanned both the acute and convalescent phases of COVID-19. HLA class I and class II types, where available, came from metadata supplied by the sample provider rather than from assay-based typing. The dataset comprised deeply sampled blood TCRbeta repertoires from subjects exposed to, actively infected with, or recovered from COVID-19. The samples were drawn from the first 160 participants of the ongoing ImmuneRACE study and from 950 to 1,500 subjects provided by 6 global collaborators. The prospective study material was composed of cDNA or gDNA derived from T cells, B-cell-depleted T cells, or PBMCs. Sample metadata almost always included a de-identified subject ID, COVID-19 status, age in years and sex. The repertoires were released in a freely available public database intended as a resource for research on the immune response to SARS-CoV-2. What the work shows at the level of the full study, not this receptor alone: The amount of clinical and demographic metadata varied by source and participant and was provided uncurated.

V is trimmed back by 5 bases and J by 6 bases, and the junction contains 6 bases that no gene match accounts for. Measured from the cysteine to the phenylalanine, the CDR3 is 15 residues long. Only the CDR3 DNA stays, 45 bases, in frame from base 1. The germline V gene (reference sequence) sets CDR1 to PRHDT and CDR2 to FYEKMQ. The sample was peripheral blood. Recombination linked TRBV13 to TRBJ1-5, and 11 junctional nucleotides match TRBD1. This receptor was taken from a man at least 80 years old with acute or convalescent COVID-19. The DNA sequence is given as TGTGCCAGCAGCAGTTCCGGGACAGGGGGTCAGCCCCAGCATTTT. This gives the protein CASSSSGTGGQPQHF.